This TCR beta chain was obtained from a study of ipilimumab plus nivolumab after autologous stem cell transplantation. Study overall: Patients received a median of 5 ipilimumab and about 8 nivolumab doses.

To note about this clone: Its specificity is unknown.

V shed 2 bases and J shed 4 bases, with 13 bases lying between them. Per germline, CDR1 SGHTA and CDR2 FQGNSA. The CDR3 contains 15 residues. Sequencing was performed with immunoSEQ multiplex PCR; in TCRdb, only in-frame clones are kept and a portion is missing. The repertoire includes 15,000 to 20,000 clones, roughly four fifths of them detected once, and around 6.8% sits in the top ten. Checkpoint therapy with ipilimumab 1 mg/kg began 14 to 28 days after transplant. Patients got 3 mg/kg IV nivolumab weeks 1, 4, 7, 10, then biweekly through week 26. Broader study findings: The authors say TCR, Treg and microbiome findings warrant further study.

The chain has TRBV7-2 and TRBJ2-3; no clear D. The clonotype comes from a male donor with diffuse large B-cell lymphoma. This sample comprised PBMCs, obtained in a trial of ipilimumab plus nivolumab as post-transplant consolidation. The CDR3 spells CASSLLGRMADTQYF. Written as DNA, the CDR3 is TGTGCCAGCAGCTTACTGGGCCGGATGGCAGATACGCAGTATTTT.